This T cell receptor delta chain came from a study of gammadelta T cells in human blood. Study-wide results and caveats: Polyclonal expansion of innate γδ T cells after birth appeared microbially driven.

Details on this clone: The target antigen is unknown. This DNA's translation and the protein TCRdb lists, from a much larger clone, do not match at residue 11, likely due to a read error; the protein shown is translated from the DNA.

Germline CDR1 and CDR2: GEAIGNYY and EKD. V shed 5 bases, J shed 4 bases, and the junction held 14 bases outside the gene matches. CDR3 length equals 16 residues. With CATT, TCRdb re-called clones from the RT-PCR reads. The table includes more than 800 delta-chain clones, about 50% detected once. This chain connects TRDV2 to TRDJ1; 8 bases are a match to TRDD3. Sequencing was done on a sample of Vgamma9Vdelta2 gamma-delta T cells from cord blood. The receptor was derived from a newborn. The CDR3, as DNA: TGTGCCTGTGCCCGTTCTTACTGGGGGCCCTACGATAAACTCATCTTT. This codes for CACARSYWGPYDKLIF.